This T cell receptor (beta chain) was recorded in a study of shared clonotypes between healthy human individuals. Overall study: Donors, aged 18 to 49, were two women and three men.

Genomic DNA (from each subset) was split evenly across several immunoSEQ plates. Clones were sequenced by immunoSEQ multiplex PCR, and TCRdb holds only the in-frame ones, with some missing. The sample lists 2 million to 2.5 million clones; 93% were seen once. The ends were cut back, 8 bases at V and 5 bases at J, with 16 bases in the middle. Germline V CDR1 and CDR2: MDHEN, SYDVKM. The CDR3 runs to 13 residues. The investigators split CD4+ cells into a CD45RA+ naive subset and a CD45RA-negative memory subset. This sequence joins TRBV28 and TRBJ2-7; the D gene could be TRBD1 or TRBD2 (5 bases each). The receptor was isolated from a man younger than 30 in good health. Some clones in this sample may be carry-over from other donors' samples. The sequencing sample was made of naive CD4+ T cells from PBMCs. Stated subset: CD45RA+ positively selected. The CDR3 reads CASREGPTNEQYF. As DNA, the CDR3 is TGTGCCAGCCGAGAGGGGCCCACGAACGAGCAGTACTTC.